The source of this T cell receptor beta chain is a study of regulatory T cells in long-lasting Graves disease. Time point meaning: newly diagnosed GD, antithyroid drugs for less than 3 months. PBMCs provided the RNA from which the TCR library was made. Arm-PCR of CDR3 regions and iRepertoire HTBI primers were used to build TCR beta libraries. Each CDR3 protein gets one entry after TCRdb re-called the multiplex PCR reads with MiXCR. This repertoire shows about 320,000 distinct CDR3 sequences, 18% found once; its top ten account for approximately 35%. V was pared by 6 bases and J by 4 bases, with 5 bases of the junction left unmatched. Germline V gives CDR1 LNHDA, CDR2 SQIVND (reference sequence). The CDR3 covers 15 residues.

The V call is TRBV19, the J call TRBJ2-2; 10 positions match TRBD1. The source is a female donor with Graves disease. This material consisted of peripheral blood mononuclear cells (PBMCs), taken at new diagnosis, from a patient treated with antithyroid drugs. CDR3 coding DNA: TGTGCCAGTAGGAGGGGACAGGGGACCACCGGGGAGCTGTTTTTT. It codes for CASRRGQGTTGELFF.